This TCR beta chain was obtained from a study of cytomegalovirus exposure and HLA in healthy donors. Germline trimming cut 4 bases from V and 7 bases from J; bases unmatched to any gene: 5. CDR1 and CDR2 from the germline V gene are LNHDA and SQIVND (reference sequence). This CDR3 spans 14 amino acids. Notes on the study in general: The Asian-associated ancestry cluster reportedly had fewer N-insertions than the approximately 670-donor mean in a later analysis. Indistinguishable V segments such as TRBV6-2 and TRBV6-3 were excluded. Most likely, a cluster of highly shared sequence variants arose as a sequencing artifact.

Each donor's status was that of a healthy bone marrow donor. This clone occurred a few times. Its target is unknown. The PCR contained 60 Vbeta and 13 Jbeta primers. Assay used: immunoSEQ multiplex PCR; TCRdb lists only in-frame clones, some missing. The sample carries some 130,000 clones, about four fifths recorded once. The TCR originated in a male donor in good health and CMV-seropositive. The sequenced sample consisted of PBMCs. The chain is built from TRBV19 and TRBJ2-1; 9 bases are a match to TRBD1. CDR3 in DNA: TGTGCCAGTAGTAGCGGGACAGGGAGGAATGAGCAGTTCTTC. Translation: CASSSGTGRNEQFF.